This paragraph covers one T cell receptor beta chain sequence. No antigen is known for it. The data originate from a study of T cell responses to AZD1222 COVID-19 vaccine. Timing groups of about 4 and about 12 weeks for second doses were pooled. Study-wide findings and caveats: Most donors were white British and more were female, and clonal diversity was possibly underestimated. Recipients of two AZD1222 doses showed rising Spike-specific TCR breadth and depth. Repertoires in all cases were sampled only once the peak T cell response had passed.

Only in-frame clones appear in the TCRdb table, and some are missing; sequencing was by immunoSEQ multiplex PCR. The table has 58,000 or so clones, approximately 86% seen once. V lost 2 bases to trimming and J lost 5 bases, with 12 bases between them. Germline assignment: CDR1 SEHNR and CDR2 FQNEAQ (reference sequence). The CDR3 runs to 14 residues. The source of this sequence is an adult who received the AZD1222 COVID-19 vaccine. The chain joins TRBV7-9 to TRBJ2-5; TRBD1 or TRBD2 may be the D gene (5 bases each). The specimen was peripheral blood, collected 28 days after the second AZD1222 dose. The CDR3 nucleotides are TGTGCCAGCAGCTTAAGAGGGGTAGGCGAGACCCAGTACTTC. It codes for CASSLRGVGETQYF.